The clone carrying this TCR beta chain was recorded once. The target antigen is unknown. The sample originates from a study of T cell clonotyping in hematopoietic cell transplantation. Study results and limitations: Pathologically expanded recipient clonotypes increased progressively from day 30 to day 180 as diversity fell.

This CDR3 spans 12 amino acids. Trimming took 4 bases from V and 3 from J, leaving 8 bases between them. The germline gives CDR1 SGHRS, CDR2 YFSETQ. Sequencing used immunoSEQ multiplex PCR; TCRdb keeps in-frame clones, though not all of them. The sample lists over 25,000 clones; 80% to 95% were seen once. The chain links TRBV5-1 to TRBJ2-7; D might be TRBD1 (5 bases). The sequence was obtained from a female patient aged 50-60 years who had an allogeneic stem cell transplant from a related donor, so the T cells may come from the graft donor. Some clones in this sample may be carry-over from other donors' samples. The material was PBMCs, obtained 100 days after allogeneic stem cell transplant. CDR3 sequence: CASSPDNYEQYF. The CDR3 coding sequence is TGCGCCAGCAGCCCGGACAACTACGAGCAGTACTTC. The complete variable domain, with remaining parts taken from reference TRBV5-1 and TRBJ2-7, reads KAGVTQTPRYLIKTRGQQVTLSCSPISGHRSVSWYQQTPGQGLQFLFEYFSETQRNKGNFPGRFSGRQFSNSRSEMNVSTLELGDSALYLCASSPDNYEQYFGPGTRLTVT.